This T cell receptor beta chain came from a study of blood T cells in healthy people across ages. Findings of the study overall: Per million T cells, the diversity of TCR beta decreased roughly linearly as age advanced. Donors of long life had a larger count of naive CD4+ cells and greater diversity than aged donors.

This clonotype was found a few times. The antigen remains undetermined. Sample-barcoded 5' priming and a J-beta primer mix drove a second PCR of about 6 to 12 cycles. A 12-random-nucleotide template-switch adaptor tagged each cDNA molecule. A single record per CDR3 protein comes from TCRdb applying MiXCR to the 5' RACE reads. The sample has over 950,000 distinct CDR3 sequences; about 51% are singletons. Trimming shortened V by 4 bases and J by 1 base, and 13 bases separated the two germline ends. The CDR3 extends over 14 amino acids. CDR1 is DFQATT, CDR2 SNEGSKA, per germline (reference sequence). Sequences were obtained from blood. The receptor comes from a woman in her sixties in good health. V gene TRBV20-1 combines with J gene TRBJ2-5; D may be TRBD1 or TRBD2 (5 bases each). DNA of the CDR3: TGCAGTGCTACGTCCAGGGACGGCCAAGAGACCCAGTACTTC. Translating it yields CSATSRDGQETQYF.